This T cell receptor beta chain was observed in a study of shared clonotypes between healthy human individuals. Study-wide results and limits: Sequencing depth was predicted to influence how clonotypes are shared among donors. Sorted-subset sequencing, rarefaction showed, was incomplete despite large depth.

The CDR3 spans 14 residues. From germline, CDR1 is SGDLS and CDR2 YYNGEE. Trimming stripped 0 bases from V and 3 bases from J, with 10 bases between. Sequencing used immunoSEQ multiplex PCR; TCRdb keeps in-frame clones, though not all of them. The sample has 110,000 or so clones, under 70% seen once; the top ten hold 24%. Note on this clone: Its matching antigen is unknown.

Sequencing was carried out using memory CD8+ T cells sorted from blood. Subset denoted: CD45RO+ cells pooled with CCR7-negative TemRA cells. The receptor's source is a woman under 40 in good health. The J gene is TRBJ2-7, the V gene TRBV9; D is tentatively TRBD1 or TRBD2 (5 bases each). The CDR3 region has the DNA TGTGCCAGCAGCGTAGGGGGGTCCAACTACGAGCAGTACTTC. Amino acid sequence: CASSVGGSNYEQYF.